These T cell receptor beta chains were read from a single sample in a study of glioma-infiltrating T cells. TCRdb reprocessed the multiplex PCR reads with MiXCR, giving one entry per CDR3 protein. Found here are 20,000 to 25,000 distinct CDR3 sequences, about 22% of them singletons; the top ten hold around 13%. Material: glioma tissue, nonneoplastic brain tissue, or PBMCs (not recorded which). Source of these receptors: a human donor with low-grade glioma or glioblastoma, undergoing nonglioma brain surgery, or in good health (not recorded which). Each CDR3 is given with its conserved first and last residue. A D gene is named only where the DNA matches it firmly. Size is omitted from some rows. Given values are once, few, many or a class for expanded clones.

clone size	V gene	D gene	J gene	CDR3 protein	CDR3 DNA
-	TRBV11-1	-	TRBJ2-3	CASSITGGGPDTQYF	TGTGCCAGCAGCATTACAGGGGGGGGGCCAGATACGCAGTATTTT
-	TRBV4-1	TRBD1	TRBJ2-7	CPSSYDTGTGGNEQYF	TGCCCCAGCAGTTACGACACCGGGACAGGGGGCAACGAGCAGTACTTC
many	TRBV27	-	TRBJ2-1	CATLRGADQYNEQFF	TGTGCCACCTTACGGGGGGCGGACCAATACAATGAGCAGTTCTTC
many	TRBV7-2	-	TRBJ2-1	CASSFTVREEQFF	TGTGCCAGCAGCTTTACCGTACGAGAGGAGCAGTTCTTC
-	TRBV12-3/TRBV12-4	-	TRBJ1-5	CASSMTANQPQHF	TGTGCCAGCAGTATGACAGCTAATCAGCCCCAGCATTTT
many	TRBV20-1	-	TRBJ1-2	CSAVQGNYGYTF	TGCAGTGCTGTCCAGGGGAACTATGGCTACACCTTC
few	TRBV19	TRBD1	TRBJ1-1	CASSGGGGGNTEAFF	TGTGCCAGTAGTGGAGGGGGCGGCGGGAACACTGAAGCTTTCTTT
few	TRBV7-2	-	TRBJ1-2	CASALGGNYGYTF	TGTGCCAGCGCGTTGGGGGGAAACTATGGCTACACCTTC
few	TRBV3-1	TRBD2	TRBJ2-1	CASSQRGGGDEQFF	TGTGCCAGCAGCCAACGCGGGGGGGGAGATGAGCAGTTCTTC
-	TRBV7-9	-	TRBJ1-5	CASSPGQLGEPQHF	TGTGCCAGCAGCCCCGGACAGCTCGGGGAGCCCCAGCATTTT
-	TRBV4-2	-	TRBJ1-2	CASSQSLSELDHGYTF	TGTGCCAGCAGCCAAAGCCTGAGCGAGTTGGATCATGGCTACACCTTC
-	TRBV14	-	TRBJ1-1	CASSQGPWGGTEAFF	TGTGCCAGCAGCCAAGGCCCTTGGGGGGGCACTGAAGCTTTCTTT
many	TRBV7-2	-	TRBJ2-1	CASSTWTENNEQFF	TGTGCCAGCAGCACATGGACGGAGAACAATGAGCAGTTCTTC
many	TRBV24-1	-	TRBJ1-2	CATGGQGRDGYGYTF	TGTGCCACCGGGGGTCAGGGAAGAGATGGCTATGGCTACACCTTC
once	TRBV12-3/TRBV12-4	-	TRBJ2-7	CASTPESSYVQYF	TGTGCCAGCACCCCGGAGAGCTCCTACGTGCAGTACTTC
few	TRBV7-9	TRBD2	TRBJ2-1	CASSLVGGGYNEQFF	TGTGCCAGCAGCTTAGTTGGCGGGGGCTACAATGAGCAGTTCTTC
few	TRBV28	TRBD1	TRBJ1-2	CASSSGQGNLHYGYTF	TGTGCCAGCAGTTCCGGACAGGGGAACCTTCACTATGGCTACACCTTC
few	TRBV2	-	TRBJ2-2	CASRLTMYGELFF	TGTGCCAGCAGGTTAACCATGTACGGGGAGCTGTTTTTT
few	TRBV7-7	TRBD1	TRBJ1-3	CASSEGAGTGIYF	TGTGCTAGCAGCGAAGGGGCCGGGACAGGCATATATTTT
-	TRBV5-1	-	TRBJ1-2	CASSLDFGYGYTF	TGCGCCAGCAGCTTGGACTTTGGCTATGGCTACACCTTC
many	TRBV4-3	-	TRBJ1-6	CASSQDLDSPLHF	TGCGCCAGCAGCCAAGATCTGGATTCACCCCTCCACTTT
many	TRBV6-2/TRBV6-3	TRBD2	TRBJ2-3	CASSYTPVAGRSTDTQYF	TGTGCCAGCAGTTACACACCCGTAGCGGGGAGAAGCACAGATACGCAGTATTTT
many	TRBV24-1	-	TRBJ2-1	CATSETRPNNEQFF	TGTGCCACCAGTGAAACGCGGCCTAACAATGAGCAGTTCTTC
many	TRBV6-1	TRBD1	TRBJ2-7	CASRSGTGLYGEQYF	TGTGCCAGCAGGTCCGGGACAGGGCTCTATGGCGAGCAGTACTTC
many	TRBV20-1	TRBD2	TRBJ2-1	CSAQGGGVENEQFF	TGCAGTGCTCAGGGCGGGGGTGTCGAGAATGAGCAGTTCTTC
few	TRBV5-1	TRBD1	TRBJ1-1	CASTYGRGPEAFF	TGCGCCAGCACTTACGGCAGGGGGCCTGAAGCTTTCTTT
many	TRBV28	TRBD1	TRBJ1-2	CASSPGQGAVRDGYTF	TGTGCCAGCAGTCCCGGACAGGGGGCCGTCAGGGATGGCTACACCTTC
-	TRBV5-4	-	TRBJ1-1	CASSFRGDGITEAFF	TGTGCCAGCAGCTTTCGGGGGGACGGGATCACTGAAGCTTTCTTT
once	TRBV5-6	-	TRBJ1-3	CASSNYGDTIYF	TGTGCCAGCAGCAACTATGGGGACACCATATATTTT
-	TRBV29-1	-	TRBJ2-7	CSVVEGSYEQYF	TGCAGCGTTGTGGAGGGCTCCTACGAGCAGTACTTC
-	TRBV5-4	TRBD2	TRBJ2-3	CASSSGGADTQYF	TGTGCCAGCAGCTCGGGGGGGGCAGATACGCAGTATTTT
many	TRBV7-2	-	TRBJ1-1	CASSLERNTEAFF	TGTGCCAGCAGCCTTGAGCGGAACACTGAAGCTTTCTTT
many	TRBV28	TRBD2	TRBJ2-5	CASSPLGLAGGKETQYF	TGTGCCAGCAGTCCCCTTGGACTAGCGGGGGGGAAAGAGACCCAGTACTTC
many	TRBV7-2	TRBD1	TRBJ2-3	CASSGGQGLTDTQYF	TGTGCCAGCAGCGGGGGACAGGGACTCACAGATACGCAGTATTTT
many	TRBV6-2/TRBV6-3	-	TRBJ2-3	CASTSRSADTQYF	TGTGCCAGCACGAGTCGATCGGCAGATACGCAGTATTTT
few	TRBV24-1	TRBD1	TRBJ1-5	CATSEGDRGPISNQPQHF	TGTGCCACCAGTGAAGGCGACAGGGGGCCCATTAGCAATCAGCCCCAGCATTTT
many	TRBV6-1	-	TRBJ1-6	CASSRRDYNSLLHF	TGTGCCAGCAGTCGCCGGGACTATAATTCACTCCTCCACTTT
-	TRBV20-1	-	TRBJ1-1	CSARTGKGVPGAFF	TGCAGTGCTAGGACCGGGAAAGGGGTTCCTGGAGCTTTCTTT
many	TRBV4-3	-	TRBJ2-3	CASSEEGDTQYF	TGCGCCAGCTCCGAGGAGGGAGATACGCAGTATTTT
few	TRBV7-9	-	TRBJ1-2	CASSPPRTVNYGYTF	TGTGCCAGCAGTCCGCCTAGGACAGTCAACTATGGCTACACCTTC
-	TRBV29-1	-	TRBJ1-1	CSVATDWNTEAFF	TGCAGCGTTGCGACAGACTGGAACACTGAAGCTTTCTTT
many	TRBV6-1	TRBD1	TRBJ1-1	CATDLGQGKAFF	TGTGCCACCGACCTAGGACAGGGAAAAGCTTTCTTT
many	TRBV2	TRBD2	TRBJ2-1	CASSVGLAGEYEQFF	TGTGCCAGCAGTGTAGGACTAGCGGGGGAGTATGAGCAGTTCTTC
many	TRBV20-1	-	TRBJ1-2	CSARVPGGPGYTF	TGCAGTGCTAGAGTCCCCGGGGGTCCCGGCTACACCTTC
-	TRBV7-8	TRBD2	TRBJ2-3	CASSPSGVGTDTQCF	TGTGCCAGCAGCCCCAGCGGGGTAGGCACAGATACGCAGTGTTTT
-	TRBV7-2	-	TRBJ1-5	CASSLGTGTFGNQPQHF	TGTGCCAGCAGCTTGGGGACTGGGACTTTCGGGAATCAGCCCCAGCATTTT
few	TRBV11-2	-	TRBJ2-7	CASSLGGTYEQYF	TGTGCCAGCAGCCTAGGGGGAACCTACGAGCAGTACTTC
-	TRBV28	TRBD2	TRBJ2-1	CASSYPGLAGTSSYNEQFF	TGTGCCAGCAGTTATCCGGGACTAGCGGGGACCAGCTCCTACAATGAGCAGTTCTTC
few	TRBV2	-	TRBJ2-5	CASSETPETQYF	TGTGCCAGCAGTGAAACACCAGAGACCCAGTACTTC
few	TRBV11-2	-	TRBJ1-6	CASSLSGHYSPLHF	TGTGCCAGCAGCTTATCGGGACACTATTCACCCCTCCACTTT
-	TRBV12-3/TRBV12-4	-	TRBJ2-1	CASSLEYLPGEQFF	TGTGCCAGCAGTTTAGAATACCTCCCGGGCGAGCAGTTCTTC
many	TRBV28	-	TRBJ2-5	CASGEGTRGTQYF	TGTGCCAGCGGAGAGGGGACGCGGGGGACCCAGTACTTC
-	TRBV3-1	-	TRBJ1-3	CASSVMTASGNTVYF	TGTGCCAGCAGCGTGATGACAGCCTCTGGAAACACCGTATATTTT
few	TRBV11-2	TRBD1	TRBJ1-4	CASSLGQGALSEKLFF	TGTGCCAGCAGCTTGGGACAGGGGGCGCTTAGTGAAAAACTGTTTTTT
few	TRBV7-2	-	TRBJ2-1	CASSLGQLNNEQFF	TGTGCCAGCAGCTTGGGGCAGCTTAACAATGAGCAGTTCTTC